The 31 T cell receptor beta chains below were found in one sample sequenced in a study of blood T cell repertoires in COVID-19. The method was immunoSEQ multiplex PCR; TCRdb's version includes in-frame clones alone and lacks a portion of them. The sample contains some 90,000 clones, 65% to 90% of which appear only once. Material: peripheral blood. These receptors originate from a man in his 70s with active or convalescent COVID-19.

The chain joins TRBV27 to TRBJ1-2; 11 nucleotides align to TRBD1. Germline trimming cut 8 bases from V and 5 bases from J; bases unmatched to any gene: 7. The CDR3 has 14 amino acids. Germline V CDR1 and CDR2: MNHEY, SMNVEV (reference sequence). CDR3 sequence: CASSGTGGWYGYTF. The CDR3 DNA reads as TGTGCCAGCTCAGGGACAGGGGGTTGGTATGGCTACACCTTC.

V and J are TRBV5-1 and TRBJ2-7; weak D call: TRBD1 (5 bases). Germline V CDR1 and CDR2: SGHRS, YFSETQ. The V and J ends lost 0 bases and 0 bases respectively, with 7 bases between them. The CDR3 length is 14 residues. The CDR3 loop is CASSLATDSYEQYF. The DNA for the CDR3 is TGCGCCAGCAGCTTGGCGACAGACTCCTACGAGCAGTACTTC.

This rearrangement joins TRBV18 to TRBJ1-3; D is ambiguous. V was cut by 3 bases and J by 0 bases, with 12 bases left in between. The germline V gene encodes CDR1 KGHSH and CDR2 LQKENI. This CDR3 is built from 16 residues. CDR3 sequence (DNA): TGTGCCAGCTCACCTTATAAGATAGCCTCTGGAAACACCATATATTTT. Encoded protein: CASSPYKIASGNTIYF.

This clone was seen a few times. This rearrangement joins TRBV3-1 (or the pseudogene TRBV3-2) to TRBJ1-2; 10 bases are a match to TRBD1. CDR3 size: 18 residues. J was trimmed by 4 bases and V by 3 bases; bases with no gene match: 14. Looked up from germline, CDR1 is LGHDT and CDR2 is YNNKEL (reference sequence). The CDR3 DNA follows: TGTGCCAGCAGCCACACCGACAGGGGGCGCGGGGCTGGCTATGGCTACACCTTC. Protein sequence: CASSHTDRGRGAGYGYTF.

This chain uses TRBV5-1 with TRBJ2-3; D is undetermined. Germline CDR1 SGHRS, CDR2 YFSETQ. Trimming stripped 4 bases from V and 6 bases from J, with 6 bases between. This CDR3 comprises 11 residues. CDR3 protein: CASSPGDTQYF. CDR3 nucleotides: TGCGCCAGCAGCCCGGGTGATACGCAGTATTTT. Together with reference TRBV5-1 and TRBJ2-3, the CDR3 gives the full variable domain: KAGVTQTPRYLIKTRGQQVTLSCSPISGHRSVSWYQQTPGQGLQFLFEYFSETQRNKGNFPGRFSGRQFSNSRSEMNVSTLELGDSALYLCASSPGDTQYFGPGTRLTVL.

The chain combines TRBV6-2 or TRBV6-3 with TRBJ2-7; the D gene is possibly TRBD2 (5 bases). V was trimmed by 3 bases and J by 5 bases, leaving 11 bases between them. The CDR3 is made up of 13 amino acids. Germline V CDR1 and CDR2: MNHEY, SVGEGT. Written as DNA, the CDR3 is TGTGCCAGCAGTTATGGAGGACTTGACGAGCAGTACTTC. Its translation is CASSYGGLDEQYF.

The chain recombines TRBV6-6 with TRBJ2-5, with 7 bases identical to TRBD1. CDR1 and CDR2 (germline): MNHNY, SVGAGI (reference sequence). V shed 5 bases, J shed 4 bases, and the junction held 4 bases outside the gene matches. This CDR3 has 13 residues. CDR3 coding DNA: TGTGCCAGCAGTGAGACAGGGCCAGAGACCCAGTACTTC. This codes for CASSETGPETQYF.

This clone was found once. The chain has TRBV5-1 and TRBJ2-3; maybe TRBD1 (6 bases). This CDR3 contains 15 residues. The germline gives CDR1 SGHRS, CDR2 YFSETQ. V was cut by 2 bases and J by 2 bases, with 12 bases left in between. CDR3 coding DNA: TGCGCCAGCAGCTTCGCGCCAGGGGTCACAGATACGCAGTATTTT. It codes for CASSFAPGVTDTQYF.

A note on this clone: Mismatch with germline at one junction end may stem from a read error. This sequence joins TRBV7-9 and TRBJ2-6; D perhaps matches TRBD2 (6 bases). This CDR3 contains 13 residues. Looked up from germline, CDR1 is SEHNR and CDR2 is FQNEAQ (reference sequence). As DNA, the CDR3 is TGCGCGGGGCGGGTGGTTGGGGCCAACGTCCTGACTTTC. This translates into CAGRVVGANVLTF.

V and J are TRBV11-2 and TRBJ1-2, with D tentatively TRBD1 (6 bases). In germline, CDR1 is SGHAT, CDR2 FQNNGV. Trimming pared 3 bases from V and 8 bases from J, leaving 13 bases between. There are 13 residues in the CDR3. CDR3 protein: CASSLDRLGGYTF. CDR3 DNA sequence: TGTGCCAGCAGCTTGGACAGACTTGGGGGCTACACCTTC.

This clone was seen a handful of times. A read error may account for a junction end that differs from germline. V usage is TRBV29-1 and J usage is TRBJ1-2; D possibly corresponds to TRBD1 (6 bases). This CDR3 is built from 10 residues. Germline V gives CDR1 SQVTM, CDR2 ANQGSEA. The CDR3 region is CSVESGGRLF. DNA of the CDR3: TGCAGCGTTGAAAGCGGGGGGCGCCTATTC.

There are many counts of this clone. The V call is TRBV7-9, the J call TRBJ1-3; D is uncertain. The CDR3 runs 12 residues. Germline-derived CDR1 and CDR2 are SEHNR and FQNEAQ (reference sequence). Trimming shortened V by 3 bases and J by 4 bases, and 4 bases separated the two germline ends. CDR3 amino acids: CASSFEGNTIYF. The CDR3 region has the DNA TGTGCCAGCAGCTTCGAGGGAAACACCATATATTTT.

This clone has a single count. The V call is TRBV12-5, the J call TRBJ2-7, with 7 positions matching TRBD1. V dropped 0 bases and J dropped 2; count of bases not matched to a gene: 4. CDR1 is LGHNT and CDR2 is FRNRAP in the germline V gene. CDR3 length: 15 amino acids. The CDR3 here is CASGLVWDSTYEQYF. In DNA, the CDR3 is TGTGCTAGTGGTTTGGTTTGGGACAGCACCTACGAGCAGTACTTC.

The J gene is TRBJ1-2, the V gene TRBV6-6; 7 bases match TRBD1. Germline-derived CDR1 and CDR2 are MNHNY and SVGAGI (reference sequence). The CDR3 runs to 15 residues. The trim removed 3 bases at V and 0 bases at J, leaving 4 bases unmatched. The CDR3 nucleotides read TGTGCCAGCAGTTATGGGGACAGACCTAACTATGGCTACACCTTC. As protein: CASSYGDRPNYGYTF.

This clone showed up just a few times. The rearrangement joins TRBV6-1 to TRBJ1-5, with D tentatively TRBD1 (5 bases). Germline loops: CDR1 MNHNS, CDR2 SASEGT. Trimming removed 1 base from V and 6 bases from J, with 7 bases in between. The CDR3 consists of 13 residues. CDR3 DNA: TGTGCCAGCAGTGAAGGGGGGGGTCAGCCCCAGCATTTT. Translation: CASSEGGGQPQHF.

This clone was detected once. The gene calls are TRBV10-2 and TRBJ1-6; 8 nucleotides align to TRBD1. The germline gives CDR1 WSHSY, CDR2 SAAADI. The V gene end was trimmed by 0 bases and the J gene end by 6 bases; junction bases not matched to a gene: 1. CDR3 length equals 15 residues. The CDR3 loop reads CASSESDRGNSPLHF. DNA for the CDR3: TGCGCCAGCAGTGAGTCCGACAGGGGTAATTCACCCCTCCACTTT.

The CDR3 DNA reads as TGTGCCAGCTCACCGGCTGTCGGGACAACCTACAATGAGCAGTTCTTC. This encodes CASSPAVGTTYNEQFF. The gene calls are TRBV18 and TRBJ2-1; D is possibly TRBD1 (6 bases). Trimming took 3 bases from V and 2 from J, leaving 14 bases between them. The CDR3 has 16 residues. CDR1 is KGHSH, CDR2 LQKENI, per germline.

Written as DNA, the CDR3 is TGTGCCAGCAGCCGGGACAGGAACTACGAGCAGTACTTC. Protein sequence: CASSRDRNYEQYF. The chain recombines TRBV7-2 with TRBJ2-7, with 8 positions matching TRBD1. Germline CDR1 reads SGHTA; CDR2 reads FQGNSA. The CDR3 runs to 13 residues. Trimming removed 5 bases from V and 3 bases from J; junction bases left unmatched: 3.

The V and J genes are TRBV11-3 and TRBJ1-1, with 7 bases lining up with TRBD1. Germline V gene data show CDR1 as SGHNT and CDR2 as YENEEA. Trimming cost V 2 bases and J 5 bases; bases outside gene matches: 8. The CDR3 loop spans 15 amino acids. CDR3 loop: CASSLPRGLGTEAFF. The CDR3 DNA reads as TGTGCCAGCAGCTTACCTAGGGGGCTAGGAACTGAAGCTTTCTTT.

The chain combines TRBV24-1 with TRBJ2-2, with a tentative D call TRBD2 (5 bases). CDR1 and CDR2 from the germline V gene are KGHDR and SFDVKD. V was pared by 7 bases and J by 8 bases, with 7 bases between. The CDR3 length is 11 residues. The CDR3: CATSEGGELFF. CDR3 in DNA: TGTGCCACCAGCGAGGGTGGGGAGCTGTTTTTT.

This clone showed up just a few times. The CDR3 sequence: CASSVSGDETQYF. The CDR3 DNA sequence: TGTGCCAGCAGCGTATCCGGGGATGAGACCCAGTACTTC. The chain is built from TRBV9 and TRBJ2-5, with D perhaps matching TRBD2 (5 bases). Germline lookup yields CDR1 SGDLS and CDR2 YYNGEE. This CDR3 contains 13 residues. Trimming stripped 1 base from V and 5 bases from J, with 9 bases between. The complete variable domain, with remaining parts taken from reference TRBV9 and TRBJ2-5, reads DSGVTQTPKHLITATGQRVTLRCSPRSGDLSVYWYQQSLDQGLQFLIQYYNGEERAKGNILERFSAQQFPDLHSELNLSSLELGDSALYFCASSVSGDETQYFGPGTRLLVL.

The chain combines TRBV19 with TRBJ2-2; a weak D match, TRBD1 (6 bases). The germline V and J ends were trimmed by 5 bases and 7 bases, with 17 bases remaining between them. Germline V gives CDR1 LNHDA, CDR2 SQIVND (reference sequence). The CDR3 has 15 residues. CDR3 coding DNA: TGTGCCAGTAGTCCCCGGGACAAAGGAATCGGGGAGCTGTTTTTT. Translated, it gives CASSPRDKGIGELFF.

This clone appeared once. This chain joins TRBV5-6 and TRBJ1-2; 12 bases are shared with TRBD1. The CDR3 length is 15 residues. After removal of 4 bases from V and 7 bases from J, the junction contained 8 bases not matched to a gene. Germline CDR1 SGHDT, CDR2 YYEEEE. CDR3 coding DNA: TGTGCCAGCAGCCCCCCGGGACAGGGGGCGGGTGGCTACACCTTC. It codes for CASSPPGQGAGGYTF.

This clone has a single count. V usage is TRBV12-5 and J usage is TRBJ2-3; TRBD2 agrees at 9 bases. This CDR3 is built from 15 residues. Germline V gene lookup returns CDR1 LGHNT and CDR2 FRNRAP. Trimming took 7 bases from V and 5 from J; bases not matched to a gene: 10. CDR3 protein: CASDAAGGGRDTQYF. The CDR3 DNA sequence: TGTGCTAGTGACGCAGCGGGGGGCGGGCGAGATACGCAGTATTTT.

The CDR3 loop reads CASSPGQGMGEQYF. The CDR3 nucleotides read TGTGCCAGCAGCCCGGGACAGGGAATGGGGGAGCAGTACTTC. The rearrangement uses TRBV7-2 and TRBJ2-7, with 9 bases identical to TRBD1. Germline CDR1 and CDR2: SGHTA and FQGNSA. The CDR3 has 14 amino acids. Trimming took 5 bases from V and 7 from J; bases not matched to a gene: 9.

V gene TRBV7-9 combines with J gene TRBJ2-1; D perhaps matches TRBD2 (7 bases). V dropped 6 bases and J dropped 0 bases, with 15 bases sitting between them. The CDR3 length is 16 residues. The V gene's germline CDR1 is SEHNR and CDR2 FQNEAQ (reference sequence). This CDR3 is CASSGAGASSYNEQFF. The DNA for the CDR3 is TGTGCCAGCAGTGGCGCGGGGGCCAGCTCCTACAATGAGCAGTTCTTC.

This chain uses TRBV29-1 with TRBJ2-5; D is perhaps TRBD2 (6 bases). Per the germline V gene, CDR1 is SQVTM and CDR2 is ANQGSEA. CDR3 length: 12 residues. DNA of the CDR3: TGCACTGGGCGCGGGAACCAAGAGACCCAGTACTTC. It codes for CTGRGNQETQYF.

The genes are TRBV14 and TRBJ1-6; D unclear. This CDR3 has 16 residues. Germline CDR1 is SGHDN and CDR2 is FVKESK. V lost 4 bases and J 7 bases, leaving 17 bases between the germline ends. The CDR3 nucleotides read TGTGCCAGCAGCCCACTACCGGGGATGGGGAATTCACCCCTCCACTTT. Its protein product is CASSPLPGMGNSPLHF.

This chain links TRBV9 with TRBJ1-2; 12 bases fit TRBD1. Germline trimming cut 0 bases from V and 8 bases from J; bases unmatched to any gene: 17. The CDR3 contains 19 residues. Germline loops: CDR1 SGDLS, CDR2 YYNGEE. CDR3 bases: TGTGCCAGCAGCGTAGGGAGTGGGGTCAGGGGACAGGGGGCGCGCGGCTACACCTTC. Translated: CASSVGSGVRGQGARGYTF.

This clone has a handful of counts. The chain uses TRBV3-1 (or the pseudogene TRBV3-2) and TRBJ1-1, with a possible D match to TRBD1 (5 bases). From germline, CDR1 is LGHDT and CDR2 YNNKEL (reference sequence). The V end was cut by 5 bases, the J end by 2 bases, with 9 bases between. This CDR3 spans 13 amino acids. CDR3 sequence (DNA): TGTGCCAGCAGCGTTAGGGGAAACACTGAAGCTTTCTTT. Translating it yields CASSVRGNTEAFF.

The CDR3 here is CASSLGTSGGHEQYF. The CDR3 DNA reads TGTGCCAGCAGCTTAGGGACTAGCGGGGGGCACGAGCAGTACTTC. The chain joins TRBV11-2 to TRBJ2-7, with 14 bases that match TRBD2. The CDR3 contains 15 residues. Looked up from germline, CDR1 is SGHAT and CDR2 is FQNNGV. V lost 1 base, J lost 5 bases, and 1 base stayed unmatched.